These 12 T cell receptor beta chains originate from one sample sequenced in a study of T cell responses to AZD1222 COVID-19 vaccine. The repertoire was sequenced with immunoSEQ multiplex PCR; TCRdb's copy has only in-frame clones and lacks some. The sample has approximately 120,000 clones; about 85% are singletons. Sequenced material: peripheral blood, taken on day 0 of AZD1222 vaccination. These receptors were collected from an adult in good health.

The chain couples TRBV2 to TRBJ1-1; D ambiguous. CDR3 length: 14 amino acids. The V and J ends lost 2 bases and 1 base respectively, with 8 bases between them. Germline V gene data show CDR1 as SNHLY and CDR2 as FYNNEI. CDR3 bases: TGTGCCAGCAGTGAAACCCGGTCGAACACTGAAGCTTTCTTT. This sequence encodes CASSETRSNTEAFF.

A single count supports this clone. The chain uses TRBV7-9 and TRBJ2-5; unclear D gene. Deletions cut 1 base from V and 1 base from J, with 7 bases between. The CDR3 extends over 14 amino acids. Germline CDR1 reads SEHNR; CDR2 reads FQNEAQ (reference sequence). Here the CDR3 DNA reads TGTGCCAGCAGCTTAGACCCACCCCAAGAGACCCAGTACTTC. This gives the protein CASSLDPPQETQYF.

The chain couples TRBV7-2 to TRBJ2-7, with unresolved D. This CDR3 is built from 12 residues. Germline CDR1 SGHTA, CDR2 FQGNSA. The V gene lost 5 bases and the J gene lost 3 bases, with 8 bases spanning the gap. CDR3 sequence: CASSPDFYEQYF. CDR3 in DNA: TGTGCCAGCAGCCCAGACTTCTACGAGCAGTACTTC.

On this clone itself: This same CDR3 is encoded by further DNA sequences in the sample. The CDR3 nucleotides read TGTGCCAGCAGACGGGACAGGAACTATGGCTACACCTTC. It yields the protein CASRRDRNYGYTF. The genes are TRBV6-5 and TRBJ1-2; 8 nucleotides align to TRBD1. The V segment lost 6 bases and the J segment 2 bases; nucleotides outside the gene matches: 2. This CDR3 is 13 amino acids long. Germline V lookup: CDR1 MNHEY, CDR2 SVGAGI.

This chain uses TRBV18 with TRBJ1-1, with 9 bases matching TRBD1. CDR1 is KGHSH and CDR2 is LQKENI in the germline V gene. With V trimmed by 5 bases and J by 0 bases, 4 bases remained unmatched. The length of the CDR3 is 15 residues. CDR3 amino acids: CASSNGQGMNTEAFF. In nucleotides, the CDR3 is TGTGCCAGCTCAAACGGACAGGGGATGAACACTGAAGCTTTCTTT.

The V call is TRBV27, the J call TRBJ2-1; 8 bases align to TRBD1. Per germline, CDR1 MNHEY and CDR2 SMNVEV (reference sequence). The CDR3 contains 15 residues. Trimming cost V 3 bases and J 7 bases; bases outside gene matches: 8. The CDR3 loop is CASSFEVTGGNEQFF. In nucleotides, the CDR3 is TGTGCCAGCAGTTTCGAGGTCACAGGGGGAAATGAGCAGTTCTTC.

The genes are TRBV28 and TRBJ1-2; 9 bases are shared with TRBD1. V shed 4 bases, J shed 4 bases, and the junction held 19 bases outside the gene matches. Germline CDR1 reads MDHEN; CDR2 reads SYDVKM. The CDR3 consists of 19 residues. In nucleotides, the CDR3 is TGTGCCAGCAGTTATTCGGGACTTCAAGGGACAGGGAAGAGCTATGGCTACACCTTC. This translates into CASSYSGLQGTGKSYGYTF.

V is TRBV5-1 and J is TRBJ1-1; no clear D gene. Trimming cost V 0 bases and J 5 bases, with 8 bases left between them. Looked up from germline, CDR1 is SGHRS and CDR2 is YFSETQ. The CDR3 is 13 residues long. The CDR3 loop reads CASSLGLDTEAFF. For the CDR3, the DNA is TGCGCCAGCAGCTTGGGATTAGATACTGAAGCTTTCTTT.

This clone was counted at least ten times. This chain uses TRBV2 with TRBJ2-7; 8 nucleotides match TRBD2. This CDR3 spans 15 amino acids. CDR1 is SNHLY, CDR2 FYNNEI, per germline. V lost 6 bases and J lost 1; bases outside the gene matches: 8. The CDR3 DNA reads TGTGCCAGCAGGGGGAGGGTAGCGGGATCCTACGAGCAGTACTTC. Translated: CASRGRVAGSYEQYF.

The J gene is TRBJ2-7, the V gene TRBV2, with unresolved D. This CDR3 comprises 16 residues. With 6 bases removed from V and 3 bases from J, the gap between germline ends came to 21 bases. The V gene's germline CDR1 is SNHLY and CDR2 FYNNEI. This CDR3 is CASRTTHGISVYEQYF. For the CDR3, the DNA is TGTGCCAGCAGGACCACCCATGGGATCTCCGTCTACGAGCAGTACTTC.

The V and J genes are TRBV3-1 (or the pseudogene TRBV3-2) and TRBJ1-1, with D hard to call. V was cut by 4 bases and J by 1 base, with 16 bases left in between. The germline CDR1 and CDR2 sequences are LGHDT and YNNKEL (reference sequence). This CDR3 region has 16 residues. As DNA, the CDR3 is TGTGCCAGCAGCCTAGCCTGGCGGTGGCCGAACACTGAAGCTTTCTTT. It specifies CASSLAWRWPNTEAFF.

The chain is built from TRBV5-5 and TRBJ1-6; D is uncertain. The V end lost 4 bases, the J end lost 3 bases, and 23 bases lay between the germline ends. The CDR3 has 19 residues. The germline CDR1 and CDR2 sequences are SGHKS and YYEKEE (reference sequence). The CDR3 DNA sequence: TGTGCCAGCAGCCCCCGTGGGCTGTGGGGTAGTGGCTATAATTCACCCCTCCACTTT. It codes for CASSPRGLWGSGYNSPLHF.